This T cell receptor beta chain was captured in a study of identical twins. Study outcomes and limitations: Conclusions leaned on cross-sectional statistical analysis and did not track the same donors over time.

This CDR3 contains 13 residues. Germline V gene sequence: CDR1 MDHEN, CDR2 SYDVKM. Trimming took off 3 bases at V and 4 bases at J, with 10 bases between the two ends. A universal primer binding site was introduced by template switching. The final cDNA contained unique molecular identifiers. TCRdb reprocessed the 5' RACE reads via MiXCR and lists one record per CDR3 protein. The sample has about 530,000 distinct CDR3 sequences; around 24% are singletons. As to this clonotype: Its antigen is not known.

The same sample was also used in a study of yellow fever vaccine responses in identical twins. As reported in that work: Twin vaccine T cell responses reportedly seemed partly convergent, partly personalized.

The TCR comes from a young woman in good health. Sequences were obtained from CD4+ T cells sorted from blood. The chain has TRBV28 and TRBJ2-7; no firm D call. The CDR3: CASSLARIYEQYF. In DNA, the CDR3 is TGTGCCAGCAGTTTGGCCAGAATTTACGAGCAGTACTTC.